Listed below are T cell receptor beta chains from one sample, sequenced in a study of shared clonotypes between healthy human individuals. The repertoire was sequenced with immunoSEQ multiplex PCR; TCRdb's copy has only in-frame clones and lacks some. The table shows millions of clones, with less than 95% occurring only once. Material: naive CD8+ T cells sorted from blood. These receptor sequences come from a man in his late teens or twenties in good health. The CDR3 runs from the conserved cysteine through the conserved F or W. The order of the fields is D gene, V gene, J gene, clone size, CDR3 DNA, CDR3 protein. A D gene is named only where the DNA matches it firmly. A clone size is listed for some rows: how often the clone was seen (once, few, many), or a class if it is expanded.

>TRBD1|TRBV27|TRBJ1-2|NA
TGTGCCAGCAGTTTTCAGGGGGCGGGACCACCACCATATGGCTACACCTTC
CASSFQGAGPPPYGYTF
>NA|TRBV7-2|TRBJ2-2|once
TGTGCCAGCAGCTTAAATGGACGCGGTTATGTCTTGAACACCGGGGAGCTGTTTTTT
CASSLNGRGYVLNTGELFF
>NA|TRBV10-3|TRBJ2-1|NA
TGTGCCATCAGTGAGTCAGAACTTAGCTCCTACAATGAGCAGTTCTTC
CAISESELSSYNEQFF
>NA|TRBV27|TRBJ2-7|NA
TGTGCCAGCAGTTTATGGGAGGGGGACGAGCAGTACTTC
CASSLWEGDEQYF
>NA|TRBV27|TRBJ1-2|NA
TGTGCCAGCAGTTTTTCTTCGAGAGGGGATCAGGATGGCTACACCTTC
CASSFSSRGDQDGYTF
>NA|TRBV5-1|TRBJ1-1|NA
TGCGCCAGCAGCTTGTTCTTGCCGAACACTGAAGCTTTCTTT
CASSLFLPNTEAFF
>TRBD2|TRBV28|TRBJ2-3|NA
TGTGCCAGCAGTTTCGTAGCGGGGGGATTTGACCCGCAGTATTTT
CASSFVAGGFDPQYF
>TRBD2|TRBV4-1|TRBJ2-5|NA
TGCGCCAGCAGCGAAGGGCAGGGCCAGCGGGGGGTCCGGGAGACCCAGTACTTC
CASSEGQGQRGVRETQYF
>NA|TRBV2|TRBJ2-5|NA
TGTGCCAGCAGTGAAGCTCTTCAGGGTTTGGAGACCCAGTACTTC
CASSEALQGLETQYF
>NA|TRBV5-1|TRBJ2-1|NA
TGCGCCAGCAGCTTGGTAGGGGACAATGAGCAGTTCTTC
CASSLVGDNEQFF
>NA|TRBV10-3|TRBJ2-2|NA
TGTGCCATCTCTGACTTGCACACCGGGGAGCTGTTTTTT
CAISDLHTGELFF
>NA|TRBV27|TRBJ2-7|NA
TGTGCCAGCAGTTTAGCGGGGAGCTCCTACGAGCAGTACTTC
CASSLAGSSYEQYF
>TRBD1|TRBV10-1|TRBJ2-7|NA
TGCGCCAGCAGTCGGACAGGATCCTACGAGCAGTACTTC
CASSRTGSYEQYF
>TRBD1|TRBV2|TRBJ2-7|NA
TGTGCCAGCAGGGGACAGGGGGCCTCCTACGAGCAGTACTTC
CASRGQGASYEQYF
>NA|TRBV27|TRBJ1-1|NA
TGTGCCAGCAGTTTTGCGGGTGGGACCACTGAAGCTTTCTTT
CASSFAGGTTEAFF
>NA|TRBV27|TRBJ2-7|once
TGTGCCAGCAGCCCTCCGGGACGACCGTCGTACGAGCAGTACTTC
CASSPPGRPSYEQYF
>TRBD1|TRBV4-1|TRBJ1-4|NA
TGCGCCAGCAGCCTTAGACAGGGGGGGGAAAAACTGTTTTTT
CASSLRQGGEKLFF
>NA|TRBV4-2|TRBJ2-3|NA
TGTGCCAGCAGCGTCCTAGCGTTTACTAGCACAGATACGCAGTATTTT
CASSVLAFTSTDTQYF
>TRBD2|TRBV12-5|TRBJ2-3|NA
TGTGCTAGTGGTGAGCGTGGGGGGGTGGTCCTGACAGATACGCAGTATTTT
CASGERGGVVLTDTQYF
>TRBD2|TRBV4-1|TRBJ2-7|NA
TGCGCCAGCAGCCAGGGGACTGGGGGGGGATCCTACGAGCAGTACTTC
CASSQGTGGGSYEQYF
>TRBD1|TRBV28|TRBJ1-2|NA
TGTGCCAGCAGTCCATTGACGGGACAGAACTATGGCTACACCTTC
CASSPLTGQNYGYTF